The 2 T cell receptor beta chains presented below share a single source sample, sequenced in a study of spatial heterogeneity in lung cancer. Overall study findings and caveats: It was found that expanded intratumoral alpha and beta TCR counts tracked tumor mutation counts.

Noted time point: sample taken at primary tumor resection. TCRdb fed the 5' RACE reads into MiXCR, producing one record per CDR3 protein. The sample lists over 5,500 distinct CDR3 sequences, approximately 14% occurring once. These receptors' antigens are unknown. The sample consisted of lung tumor tissue, taken at surgery. Source of these receptors: a male donor with early-stage non-small cell lung cancer.

Relative to its sample, this clonotype is medium-sized. This beta chain was picked up by a library intended for alpha chains and is off target, so its count carries little meaning. V and J are TRBV5-6 and TRBJ1-5; the D is unclear. Germline V gene sequence: CDR1 SGHDT, CDR2 YYEEEE. This CDR3 is 14 amino acids long. V gave up 0 bases and J gave up 3 bases, with 7 bases separating them. This CDR3 reads CASSLEQFNQPQHF. CDR3 sequence (DNA): TGTGCCAGCAGCTTGGAACAGTTCAATCAGCCCCAGCATTTT.

This clonotype counts as medium-sized. Since it is a stray read in a library aimed at alpha chains, this beta chain has a size that is not meaningful. The rearrangement uses TRBV27 and TRBJ2-2; TRBD1 or TRBD2 may be the D gene (5 bases each). The CDR3 has 12 amino acids. Germline CDR1 reads MNHEY; CDR2 reads SMNVEV (reference sequence). Trimming cost V 6 bases and J 6 bases, with 8 bases left between them. CDR3 bases: TGTGCCAGCAGAGAGGGGCCCGGGGAGCTGTTTTTT. This gives the protein CASREGPGELFF.